One sample yielded the 32 T cell receptor beta chains listed below, sequenced in a study of metastatic and nonmetastatic thyroid tumors. Thyroid surgery took place with no prior treatment in any patient. TCRdb redid the clone calls on the PCR reads using MiXCR. The repertoire has some 28,000 clones, roughly 17% of them found once; the top ten carry approximately 4.4%. Sequencing was performed on blood. The receptors here all came from a female donor with papillary thyroid cancer or a benign thyroid nodule (not recorded which). Some clones in this sample may be carry-over from other donors' samples.

This clone was recorded a few times. The V call is TRBV19, the J call TRBJ1-4, with D possibly TRBD1 on 5 matching bases. The CDR3 extends over 13 amino acids. Germline CDR1 LNHDA, CDR2 SQIVND (reference sequence). Between the trimmed V and J ends, which lost 5 bases and 8 bases, there was a span of 12 bases. CDR3 nucleotide sequence: TGTGCCAGTAGTGCCGGGACGGCCGAAAAACTGTTTTTT. Protein: CASSAGTAEKLFF. The variable domain in full, completed from reference TRBV19 and TRBJ1-4, reads DGGITQSPKYLFRKEGQNVTLSCEQNLNHDAMYWYRQDPGQGLRLIYYSQIVNDFQKGDIAEGYSVSREKKESFPLTVTSAQKNPTAFYLCASSAGTAEKLFFGSGTQLSVL.

The CDR3, as DNA: TGCAGTGCTAGCGGACACCCCGAGAATGAAAAACTGTTTTTT. This gives the protein CSASGHPENEKLFF. V is TRBV20-1 and J is TRBJ1-4; possible D gene TRBD1, 5 bases. The CDR3 has 14 residues. Germline V gives CDR1 DFQATT, CDR2 SNEGSKA (reference sequence). Between the trimmed V and J ends, which lost 3 bases and 5 bases, there was a span of 13 bases.

By sample share, this clone is medium-sized. The rearrangement joins TRBV20-1 to TRBJ1-1, with TRBD1 identical over 9 bases. V lost 5 bases, J lost 2 bases, and 6 bases stayed unmatched. Germline CDR1 DFQATT, CDR2 SNEGSKA (reference sequence). This CDR3 region has 14 residues. The DNA of the CDR3 is TGCAGTGCTGGACGGACAGGGGATAACACTGAAGCTTTCTTT. Translation: CSAGRTGDNTEAFF.

V usage is TRBV20-1 and J usage is TRBJ2-3; D is uncertain. Germline values: CDR1 DFQATT, CDR2 SNEGSKA (reference sequence). The CDR3 runs to 14 residues. The V end lost 8 bases, the J end lost 0 bases, and 15 bases lay between the germline ends. CDR3 sequence (DNA): TGCAGTTCCCTGGTGTATCCTAGCACAGATACGCAGTATTTT. This codes for CSSLVYPSTDTQYF.

This clone was seen a handful of times. The chain recombines TRBV24-1 with TRBJ2-3; D remains unclear. Germline V lookup: CDR1 KGHDR, CDR2 SFDVKD. The CDR3 loop spans 13 amino acids. V lost 6 bases and J 0 bases, leaving 6 bases between the germline ends. The CDR3 loop reads CATSCGSTDTQYF. The CDR3 DNA reads TGTGCCACCAGTTGCGGCAGCACAGATACGCAGTATTTT.

This rearrangement joins TRBV2 to TRBJ1-6; no clear D. This CDR3 region has 15 residues. Trimming left V 1 base short and J 4 bases short, with 8 bases between. CDR1 is SNHLY and CDR2 is FYNNEI in the germline V gene. In nucleotides, the CDR3 is TGTGCCAGCAGTGAAGGCAGTCCTTATAATTCACCCCTCCACTTT. Its translation is CASSEGSPYNSPLHF.

This clone appeared many times. The chain combines TRBV28 with TRBJ1-2; D unclear. Germline CDR1 is MDHEN and CDR2 is SYDVKM. Trimming removed 3 bases at V and 8 bases at J, with 13 bases between. There are 13 residues in the CDR3. The CDR3 DNA is TGTGCCAGCAGTTTCGGTACAGCTAACGGCTACACCTTC. It codes for CASSFGTANGYTF.

The chain links TRBV19 to TRBJ1-5; D call uncertain. CDR1 and CDR2 from the germline V gene are LNHDA and SQIVND (reference sequence). This CDR3 is built from 15 residues. Trimming took off 3 bases at V and 3 bases at J, with 12 bases between the two ends. DNA for the CDR3: TGTGCCAGTAGTATTCCGGCGCACATCAATCAGCCCCAGCATTTT. It codes for CASSIPAHINQPQHF.

Comment on this clone: This sequence may be a read error, since a much larger clone differs from it by one base. The same CDR3 can be traced to other DNA sequences in this sample. V gene TRBV20-1 combines with J gene TRBJ2-5; D is unclear. This CDR3 is built from 13 residues. Trimming stripped 3 bases from V and 3 bases from J, with 11 bases between. Germline loops: CDR1 DFQATT, CDR2 SNEGSKA (reference sequence). The CDR3 reads CSASEAPKETQYF. The CDR3 region has the DNA TGCAGTGCTAGTGAGGCACCTAAAGAGACCCAGTACTTC.

The chain has TRBV5-4 and TRBJ2-3, with 9 bases matching TRBD2. Germline V gene sequence: CDR1 SGHNT, CDR2 YYREEE (reference sequence). This CDR3 contains 17 residues. Germline trimming cut 0 bases from V and 2 bases from J; bases unmatched to any gene: 7. CDR3 in DNA: TGTGCCAGCAGCTTGGTCCTAGCGGGACCAACCACAGATACGCAGTATTTT. This sequence encodes CASSLVLAGPTTDTQYF.

This clone was seen many times. V and J are TRBV2 and TRBJ1-5; 8 nucleotides match TRBD1. The V segment lost 6 bases and the J segment 5 bases; nucleotides outside the gene matches: 3. The CDR3 loop spans 13 amino acids. Germline lookup yields CDR1 SNHLY and CDR2 FYNNEI. The CDR3: CASRGQGYQPQHF. The CDR3 nucleotides read TGTGCCAGCAGAGGACAGGGCTATCAGCCCCAGCATTTT. Using reference TRBV2 and TRBJ1-5 for the parts outside the CDR3, the full variable domain is EPEVTQTPSHQVTQMGQEVILRCVPISNHLYFYWYRQILGQKVEFLVSFYNNEISEKSEIFDDQFSVERPDGSNFTLKIRSTKLEDSAMYFCASRGQGYQPQHFGDGTRLSIL.

In regard to this clone: A much larger clonotype is one base distant, so this may be a read error. The chain links TRBV12-3 or TRBV12-4 to TRBJ2-3; 9 nucleotides agree with TRBD2. The CDR3 has 15 residues. Trimming took 6 bases from V and 4 from J; bases not matched to a gene: 8. The CDR3 DNA reads TGTGCCAGCAGCTTTAGCGGGGGAAGGGCAGATACGCAGTATTTT. Residues: CASSFSGGRADTQYF.

This clone has only a few counts. V usage is TRBV6-5 and J usage is TRBJ1-6; no clear D gene. CDR1 MNHEY and CDR2 SVGAGI come from the germline V gene. Trimming removed 8 bases at V and 9 bases at J, with 5 bases between. The CDR3 covers 10 residues. The CDR3 nucleotides read TGTGCCAGCTTGGGTTCACCCCTCCACTTT. It translates to CASLGSPLHF.

This clone was seen repeatedly, ten times or more. V gene TRBV28 combines with J gene TRBJ1-5; maybe TRBD1 (5 bases). Germline values: CDR1 MDHEN, CDR2 SYDVKM. This CDR3 contains 12 residues. V was cut by 7 bases and J by 4 bases, with 8 bases left in between. CDR3 in DNA: TGTGCCAGCAATGAGGGGAATCAGCCCCAGCATTTT. Its protein is CASNEGNQPQHF.

This clone was observed at least ten times. CDR3 loop: CASSPTSGRAWEQFF. The DNA for the CDR3 is TGTGCCAGCAGCCCTACTAGCGGGAGGGCCTGGGAGCAGTTCTTC. This chain uses TRBV11-1 with TRBJ2-1; 13 nucleotides agree with TRBD2. CDR1 is SGHAT, CDR2 FQDESV, per germline (reference sequence). V shed 5 bases and J 10 bases; nucleotides not matched to a gene: 8. There are 15 residues in the CDR3.

In its sample, this clone was seen many times. The CDR3 DNA follows: TGTGCCAGTAGTAAATCCCGGACCGAAGGCTACACCTTC. It translates to CASSKSRTEGYTF. This chain uses TRBV19 with TRBJ1-2; D unresolved. CDR3 length equals 13 residues. Germline V CDR1 and CDR2: LNHDA, SQIVND (reference sequence). V was trimmed by 4 bases and J by 8 bases, leaving 14 bases between them.

This clone came up many times. The chain carries TRBV9 and TRBJ1-6; 10 bases align to TRBD1. The CDR3 is 15 residues long. Germline lookup yields CDR1 SGDLS and CDR2 YYNGEE. The ends lost 0 bases at V and 6 bases at J; junction bases unmatched: 0. CDR3 region: CASSVGQGANSPLHF. The CDR3 bases are TGTGCCAGCAGCGTAGGACAGGGGGCTAATTCACCCCTCCACTTT.

This clone was detected ten times or more. J is TRBJ2-7 and V is TRBV19, with TRBD1 matching 10 bases. This CDR3 comprises 16 residues. The J segment lost 4 bases and the V segment lost 3 bases, leaving 9 bases of the junction unmatched. CDR1 and CDR2 (germline): LNHDA, SQIVND (reference sequence). The CDR3 sequence: CASSMAPSDRGYEQYF. The CDR3 bases are TGTGCCAGTAGTATGGCCCCTTCGGACAGGGGGTACGAGCAGTACTTC.

This chain joins TRBV4-1 and TRBJ2-4, with TRBD1 matching 7 bases. V lost 2 bases to trimming and J lost 1 base; unmatched junction nucleotides: 11. Germline CDR1 reads MGHRA; CDR2 reads YSYEKL. The CDR3 length is 18 residues. CDR3 bases: TGCGCCAGCAGCCAATCACCAGGGGGTGTGGGGGCCAAAAACATTCAGTACTTC. Protein sequence: CASSQSPGGVGAKNIQYF.

The genes are TRBV10-1 and TRBJ2-7; no firm D call. Between the trimmed V and J ends, which lost 6 bases and 0 bases, there was a span of 12 bases. This CDR3 contains 14 residues. CDR1 and CDR2 from the germline V gene are WNHNN and SYGVQD (reference sequence). The CDR3 spells CASRSPKSSYEQYV. For the CDR3, the DNA is TGCGCCAGCAGGAGCCCCAAAAGCTCCTACGAGCAGTACGTC.

This clone was recorded many times. The genes are TRBV9 and TRBJ1-3, with D perhaps matching TRBD1 (6 bases). V lost 4 bases to trimming and J lost 0 bases, with 14 bases between them. Per the germline V gene, CDR1 is SGDLS and CDR2 is YYNGEE. The CDR3 extends over 16 amino acids. Written as DNA, the CDR3 is TGTGCCAGCAGCCCGGGGGGGCAGTCCTCTGGAAACACCATATATTTT. This gives the protein CASSPGGQSSGNTIYF. Looking up the rest from reference TRBV9 and TRBJ1-3 gives the full variable domain: DSGVTQTPKHLITATGQRVTLRCSPRSGDLSVYWYQQSLDQGLQFLIQYYNGEERAKGNILERFSAQQFPDLHSELNLSSLELGDSALYFCASSPGGQSSGNTIYFGEGSWLTVV.

By share, this clone ranks as medium-sized. This chain connects TRBV28 to TRBJ1-2; D ambiguous. Between the trimmed V and J ends, which lost 3 bases and 0 bases, there was a span of 5 bases. The germline CDR1 and CDR2 sequences are MDHEN and SYDVKM. The length of the CDR3 is 13 residues. The DNA of the CDR3 is TGTGCCAGCAGTTTGCGGACTAACTATGGCTACACCTTC. This gives the protein CASSLRTNYGYTF.

By share of the sample, this clone is medium-sized. The rearrangement links TRBV4-1 to TRBJ1-2; maybe TRBD1 (5 bases). CDR1 is MGHRA and CDR2 is YSYEKL in the germline V gene. V lost 4 bases and J lost 4, with 13 bases in between. The CDR3 is made up of 14 amino acids. CDR3: CASSPLGGGYGYTF. For the CDR3, the DNA is TGCGCCAGCAGCCCCCTGGGGGGAGGCTATGGCTACACCTTC.

This clone was observed at least ten times. This chain joins TRBV6-5 and TRBJ2-7; 13 bases line up with TRBD2. Losses at the gene ends were 0 bases for V and 0 bases for J; bases not matched to a gene: 8. Germline V gene sequence: CDR1 MNHEY, CDR2 SVGAGI. This CDR3 region has 19 residues. The CDR3 protein is CASSYSGLAGPYSSYEQYF. Written as DNA, the CDR3 is TGTGCCAGCAGTTACTCGGGACTAGCGGGACCATACAGCTCCTACGAGCAGTACTTC.

This clone was detected many times. This rearrangement joins TRBV12-3 or TRBV12-4 to TRBJ2-1; D might be TRBD1 (5 bases). With 0 bases removed from V and 5 bases from J, the gap between germline ends came to 26 bases. The CDR3 is made up of 20 amino acids. The DNA for the CDR3 is TGTGCCAGCAGTTTAGCGCTGGGGCTAGACCTGTACAAATTTAACAATGAGCAGTTCTTC. Residues: CASSLALGLDLYKFNNEQFF.

The rearrangement uses TRBV6-1 and TRBJ1-1; 7 nucleotides align to TRBD1. Germline values: CDR1 MNHNS, CDR2 SASEGT. The CDR3 has 16 residues. Unmatched junction bases numbered 16, after V lost 7 bases and J lost 5 bases. The DNA of the CDR3 is TGTGCCAGCATCCCCAGACAGGGAGGGATTCTGACTGAAGCTTTCTTT. Residues: CASIPRQGGILTEAFF.

The chain joins TRBV6-2 or TRBV6-3 to TRBJ2-1; 8 bases fit TRBD2. This CDR3 spans 17 amino acids. Germline-derived CDR1 and CDR2 are MNHEY and SVGEGT. V shed 5 bases, J shed 6 bases, and the junction held 15 bases outside the gene matches. The CDR3 bases are TGTGCCAGCAGTACTTTATCGGGAGGGCCAGCGTCCAATGAGCAGTTCTTC. Translation gives CASSTLSGGPASNEQFF.

This clone has ten or more counts. The chain employs TRBV19 and TRBJ2-7; D remains ambiguous. V was clipped by 1 base and J by 6 bases, with 10 bases between them. Germline V gene lookup returns CDR1 LNHDA and CDR2 SQIVND (reference sequence). CDR3 length equals 13 residues. The CDR3 sequence is CASSIGASREQYF. CDR3 nucleotide sequence: TGTGCCAGTAGTATAGGGGCTAGTCGCGAGCAGTACTTC.

Note on this clone: Possible read error: a much larger clone is one base away. Distinct nucleotide sequences in the sample also encode this CDR3. The V and J genes are TRBV3-1 and TRBJ2-3, with D possibly being TRBD1 or TRBD2 (6 bases each). CDR1 and CDR2 from the germline V gene are LGHDT and YNNKEL (reference sequence). CDR3 length equals 15 residues. The CDR3 DNA is TGTGCCAGTAGCCAAGATGGGGGGCTTGGGGATACGCAGTATTTT. Translated: CASSQDGGLGDTQYF.

In its sample, this clone was seen many times. The chain is built from TRBV12-3 or TRBV12-4 and TRBJ2-2; a possible D gene is TRBD2 (5 bases). The CDR3 consists of 15 residues. V was trimmed by 3 bases and J by 6 bases, leaving 14 bases between them. CDR3 sequence reads: CASSFPLTRAGELFF. The CDR3 bases are TGTGCCAGCAGTTTCCCCCTGACGAGGGCCGGGGAGCTGTTTTTT.

This clone came up many times. This chain links TRBV2 with TRBJ2-5; TRBD2 matches 7 bases. The junction had 0 bases not matched to a gene; V was cut back by 4 bases and J by 4 bases. CDR1 is SNHLY and CDR2 is FYNNEI in the germline V gene. The length of the CDR3 is 12 residues. Here the CDR3 DNA reads TGTGCCAGCAGTGTAGCGGGAGAGACCCAGTACTTC. It yields the protein CASSVAGETQYF.

This clone was observed many times. This chain joins TRBV6-1 and TRBJ2-5; 8 bases match TRBD1. The CDR3 runs to 16 residues. V was clipped by 6 bases and J by 2 bases; unmatched bases: 11. CDR1 MNHNS and CDR2 SASEGT come from the germline V gene. CDR3 bases: TGTGCCAGCAGGGGGACAGGCCTGGGCGAGCAAGAGACCCAGTACTTC. This translates into CASRGTGLGEQETQYF.